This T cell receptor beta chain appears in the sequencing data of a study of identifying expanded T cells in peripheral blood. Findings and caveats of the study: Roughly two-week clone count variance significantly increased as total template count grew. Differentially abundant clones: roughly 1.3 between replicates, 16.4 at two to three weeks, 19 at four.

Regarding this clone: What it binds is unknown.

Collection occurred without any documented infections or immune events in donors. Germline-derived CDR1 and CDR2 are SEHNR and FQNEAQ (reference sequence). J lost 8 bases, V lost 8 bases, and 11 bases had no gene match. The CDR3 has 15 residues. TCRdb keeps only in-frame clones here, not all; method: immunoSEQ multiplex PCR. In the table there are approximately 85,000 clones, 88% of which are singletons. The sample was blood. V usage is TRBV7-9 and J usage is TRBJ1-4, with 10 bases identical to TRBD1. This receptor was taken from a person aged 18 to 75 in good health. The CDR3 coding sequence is TGTGCCAGCTGGGGATTGGGACAGGGGAGAGAAAAACTGTTTTTT. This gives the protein CASWGLGQGREKLFF. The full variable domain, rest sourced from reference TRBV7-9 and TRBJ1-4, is DTGVSQNPRHKITKRGQNVTFRCDPISEHNRLYWYRQTLGQGPEFLTYFQNEAQLEKSRLLSDRFSAERPKGSFSTLEIQRTEQGDSAMYLCASWGLGQGREKLFFGSGTQLSVL.